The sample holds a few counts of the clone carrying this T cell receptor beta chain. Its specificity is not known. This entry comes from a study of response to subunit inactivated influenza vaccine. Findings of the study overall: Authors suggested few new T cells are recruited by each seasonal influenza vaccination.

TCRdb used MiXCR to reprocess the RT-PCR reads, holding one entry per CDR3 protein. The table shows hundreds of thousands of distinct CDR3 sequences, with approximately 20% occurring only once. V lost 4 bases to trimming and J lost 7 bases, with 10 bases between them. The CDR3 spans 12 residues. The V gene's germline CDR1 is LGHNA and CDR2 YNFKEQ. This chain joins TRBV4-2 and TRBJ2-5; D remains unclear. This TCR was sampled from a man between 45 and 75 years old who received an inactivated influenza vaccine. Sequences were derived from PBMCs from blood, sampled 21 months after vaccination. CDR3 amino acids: CASSPSSGTQYF. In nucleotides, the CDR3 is TGTGCCAGCAGCCCTTCCTCGGGGACCCAGTACTTC.